The 21 T cell receptor beta chains reported below all come from one sample, sequenced in a study of T-cell reconstitution after alpha-beta-depleted transplantation in children. Molecular barcoding with unique molecular identifiers was used for the TCRbeta library. In TCRdb, the PCR reads were re-called with MiXCR into one record per CDR3 protein. The sample includes about 190,000 distinct CDR3 sequences, 8.5% to 14% of them seen just once. The sample consisted of PBMCs, taken before TCRalphabeta/CD19-depleted stem cell transplant. The receptors were gathered from a boy aged 2 to 10 with acute myeloid leukemia, due to receive a stem cell transplant.

This clonotype occurred many times. V and J are TRBV7-2 and TRBJ1-5; no clear D. V lost 5 bases, J lost 7 bases, and 12 bases lay in between. The CDR3 loop spans 13 amino acids. Germline V lookup: CDR1 SGHTA, CDR2 FQGNSA. CDR3 coding DNA: TGTGCCAGCAGCCCTCGTTTAGGGCAGCCCCAGCATTTT. This translates into CASSPRLGQPQHF.

This clonotype was recorded many times. This chain links TRBV27 with TRBJ2-5; a weak D match, TRBD1 (6 bases). The CDR3 loop spans 13 amino acids. Germline V gives CDR1 MNHEY, CDR2 SMNVEV (reference sequence). Trimming took 9 bases from V and 3 from J, leaving 14 bases between them. The CDR3 is CASSYRAEETQYF. The CDR3 bases are TGTGCCAGTTCGTACAGGGCCGAAGAGACCCAGTACTTC.

Comments on this clonotype: Since a much larger clone is just one base distant, this may be a read error. The chain couples TRBV20-1 to TRBJ1-2, with D unclear. Germline CDR1 reads DFQATT; CDR2 reads SNEGSKA (reference sequence). This CDR3 contains 14 residues. In nucleotides, the CDR3 is TGCAGTGCTAGAGCTTATGCAGGAGACTATGGCTACCCCTTC. Translation gives CSARAYAGDYGYPF.

This clonotype has a count of ten or more. The V and J genes are TRBV20-1 and TRBJ2-5; 10 bases are shared with TRBD2. J lost 4 bases, V lost 5 bases, and 7 bases had no gene match. Germline assignment: CDR1 DFQATT and CDR2 SNEGSKA (reference sequence). CDR3 length: 14 residues. CDR3 residues: CSAWSGGASETQYF. The DNA for the CDR3 is TGCAGTGCTTGGAGCGGGGGGGCGTCAGAGACCCAGTACTTC.

This clonotype was seen at least ten times. The chain couples TRBV5-1 to TRBJ1-2, with D possibly matching TRBD1 (6 bases). The CDR3 consists of 14 residues. V shed 4 bases and J shed 1 base, with 11 bases lying between them. Germline CDR1 and CDR2: SGHRS and YFSETQ. DNA for the CDR3: TGCGCCAGCAGCCTGGACAGCTTTAACTATGGCTACACCTTC. It codes for CASSLDSFNYGYTF.

This clonotype was detected ten times or more. This CDR3 is CASSLTDYEQYF. The CDR3, as DNA: TGTGCCAGCAGCCTCACCGACTACGAGCAGTACTTC. The rearrangement uses TRBV5-6 and TRBJ2-7; no firm D call. In germline, CDR1 is SGHDT, CDR2 YYEEEE. The length of the CDR3 is 12 residues. Trimming took off 4 bases at V and 3 bases at J, with 8 bases between the two ends.

This clonotype was observed many times. In DNA form, the CDR3 reads TGTGCCAGCAGCTTACATCGGGACAGGTACAATGAGCAGTTCTTC. The encoded protein is CASSLHRDRYNEQFF. The V gene is TRBV7-9, the J gene TRBJ2-1; 8 bases are a match to TRBD1. V lost 2 bases and J lost 4; bases outside the gene matches: 4. The CDR3 consists of 15 residues. Germline CDR1 is SEHNR and CDR2 is FQNEAQ (reference sequence).

This clonotype was recorded at least ten times. The J gene is TRBJ2-7, the V gene TRBV20-1; 7 bases agree with TRBD1. This CDR3 has 12 amino acids. From germline, CDR1 is DFQATT and CDR2 SNEGSKA (reference sequence). Trimming cost V 4 bases and J 0 bases; bases outside gene matches: 0. CDR3 loop: CSATGGSYEQYV. As DNA, the CDR3 is TGCAGTGCTACAGGGGGCTCCTACGAGCAGTACGTC.

The J gene is TRBJ2-7, the V gene TRBV29-1, with a tentative D call TRBD1 (6 bases). With 7 bases removed from V and 3 bases from J, the gap between germline ends came to 19 bases. The germline gives CDR1 SQVTM, CDR2 ANQGSEA. This CDR3 contains 14 residues. This chain's CDR3 is CSAARGITGYEQYF. The CDR3 DNA sequence: TGCAGCGCTGCCAGGGGTATCACTGGCTACGAGCAGTACTTC.

As to this clonotype: A single base separates this from a much larger clone, so it may be a read error. V is TRBV27 and J is TRBJ2-2; D is unresolved. The CDR3 is made up of 14 amino acids. CDR1 and CDR2 from the germline V gene are MNHEY and SMNVEV (reference sequence). The CDR3 sequence is CAGSLWGNTGELFF. In DNA form, the CDR3 reads TGTGCCGGCAGTTTATGGGGGAACACCGGGGAGCTGTTTTTT.

This clonotype appeared many times. V and J are TRBV5-1 and TRBJ2-3, with TRBD2 matching over 10 bases. V lost 6 bases and J lost 1; bases outside the gene matches: 5. This CDR3 has 15 amino acids. Germline assignment: CDR1 SGHRS and CDR2 YFSETQ. As DNA, the CDR3 is TGCGCCAGCAAAATACTAGCGGGACGCACAGATACGCAGTATTTT. It is translated as CASKILAGRTDTQYF.

This clonotype has ten or more counts. This rearrangement joins TRBV5-1 to TRBJ2-7; 15 bases map to TRBD2. In germline, CDR1 is SGHRS, CDR2 YFSETQ. Trimming cost V 0 bases and J 1 base; bases outside gene matches: 8. The CDR3 loop spans 19 amino acids. The CDR3 sequence: CASSLGGLAGGVRSYEQYF. CDR3 coding DNA: TGCGCCAGCAGCTTGGGGGGACTAGCGGGAGGCGTTCGTTCCTACGAGCAGTACTTC. Based on the CDR3 plus reference TRBV5-1 and TRBJ2-7, the full variable domain is KAGVTQTPRYLIKTRGQQVTLSCSPISGHRSVSWYQQTPGQGLQFLFEYFSETQRNKGNFPGRFSGRQFSNSRSEMNVSTLELGDSALYLCASSLGGLAGGVRSYEQYFGPGTRLTVT.

At least ten counts were recorded for this clonotype. The V gene is TRBV6-2 or TRBV6-3, the J gene TRBJ2-1; D gene ambiguous. Germline CDR1 and CDR2: MNHEY and SVGEGT. Trimming pared 5 bases from V and 0 bases from J, leaving 14 bases between. There are 16 residues in the CDR3. The CDR3 DNA follows: TGTGCCAGCAGTGCCCGATCTGCTAGCTCCTACAATGAGCAGTTCTTC. Translation: CASSARSASSYNEQFF.

This clonotype came up many times. The chain recombines TRBV5-1 with TRBJ2-7, with a possible D match to TRBD2 (5 bases). The CDR3 covers 15 residues. Germline CDR1 SGHRS, CDR2 YFSETQ. The V and J ends lost 1 base and 2 bases respectively, with 13 bases between them. DNA for the CDR3: TGCGCCAGCAGCTTGCGGGGAGTGACCCCCTACGAGCAGTACTTC. Residues: CASSLRGVTPYEQYF.

This clonotype was observed at least ten times. The genes are TRBV5-1 and TRBJ2-4; D gene unclear. This CDR3 region has 15 residues. Germline values: CDR1 SGHRS, CDR2 YFSETQ. Trimming took off 5 bases at V and 2 bases at J, with 14 bases between the two ends. CDR3: CASRVKWESKNIQYF. CDR3 nucleotide sequence: TGCGCCAGCAGAGTTAAGTGGGAATCCAAAAACATTCAGTACTTC.

The J gene is TRBJ2-3, the V gene TRBV6-1; TRBD1 matches 8 bases. This CDR3 has 14 amino acids. The V segment lost 6 bases and the J segment 0 bases; nucleotides outside the gene matches: 2. Germline assignment: CDR1 MNHNS and CDR2 SASEGT. The CDR3 DNA follows: TGTGCCAGCAGGCAGGGGGCAAGCACAGATACGCAGTATTTT. Translation: CASRQGASTDTQYF.

This clonotype was recorded at least ten times. V is TRBV11-3 and J is TRBJ2-2; no definite D call. Germline lookup yields CDR1 SGHNT and CDR2 YENEEA. Between the trimmed V and J ends, which lost 9 bases and 4 bases, there was a span of 15 bases. The CDR3 length is 14 residues. The CDR3 DNA is TGTGCCAGTGGGGTTTCCCCGAGCACCGGGGAGCTGTTTTTT. Its protein product is CASGVSPSTGELFF.

This clonotype has ten or more counts. The CDR3 coding sequence is TGTGCCAGCTCACCAAGATGGCGGAATGAAGCTTTCTTT. As protein: CASSPRWRNEAFF. The chain is built from TRBV18 and TRBJ1-1; D unclear. Trimming removed 2 bases at V and 7 bases at J, with 11 bases between. Per germline, CDR1 KGHSH and CDR2 LQKENI. The CDR3 covers 13 residues.

Turning to this clonotype: A read error is possible here, since a much larger clone lies one base away. In this CDR3 the conserved last residue, phenylalanine or tryptophan, is missing, so a read error is likely. J is TRBJ2-1 and V is TRBV12-3 or TRBV12-4; 7 nucleotides match TRBD2. The CDR3 extends over 14 amino acids. The J segment lost 8 bases and the V segment lost 2 bases, leaving 6 bases of the junction unmatched. CDR3 in amino acids: CASSLSPGGDEQFS. For the CDR3, the DNA is TGTGCCAGCAGTTTATCTCCGGGGGGAGATGAGCAGTTCTCC.

This clonotype was counted many times. The chain uses TRBV7-3 and TRBJ1-1, with 8 bases that match TRBD1. The V segment lost 1 base and the J segment 4 bases; nucleotides outside the gene matches: 8. CDR3 length: 16 residues. CDR1 SGHTA and CDR2 FQGTGA come from the germline V gene. CDR3 DNA: TGTGCCAGCAGCTTAAATGGACAGGGAGTGAGCACTGAAGCTTTCTTT. It specifies CASSLNGQGVSTEAFF.

This clonotype has ten or more counts. V usage is TRBV7-9 and J usage is TRBJ1-1; TRBD1 agrees at 9 bases. Germline V lookup: CDR1 SEHNR, CDR2 FQNEAQ (reference sequence). The CDR3 has 15 amino acids. J gave up 0 bases and V 7 bases, and 6 bases lay outside the gene matches. As DNA, the CDR3 is TGTGCCAGCACCCGGGACAGGGAGATGAACACTGAAGCTTTCTTT. Its protein is CASTRDREMNTEAFF.